This T cell receptor (beta chain) was captured by sequencing in a study of Ad26.COV2.S vaccination and SARS-CoV-2 variants. At the level of the study: Intramuscular Ad26.COV2.S doses were given once or twice, 56 days apart.

The sample holds a few counts of this clone. The treatment was: about 20 received Ad26.COV2.S at low or high dose, single or two shots; five or six received placebo; per-sample allocation not given. Specimen acquisition occurred on day 63 following the initial vaccine or placebo injection. Produced via immunoSEQ multiplex PCR; TCRdb's table is partial and in-frame only. The data show hundreds of thousands of clones, around 90% seen once. V dropped 4 bases and J dropped 0 bases, with 12 bases sitting between them. The CDR3 is 15 amino acids. Germline values: CDR1 LNHDA, CDR2 SQIVND (reference sequence).

The chain is built from TRBV19 and TRBJ1-2; tentative D call: TRBD1 (6 bases). This clonotype originated in a person between 18 and 65 years old who received the Ad26.COV2.S COVID-19 vaccine or a placebo. Sequencing was performed on peripheral blood, taken in a trial of Ad26.COV2.S vaccine versus placebo. The CDR3 here is CASSTGQQTNYGYTF. CDR3 bases: TGTGCCAGTAGTACCGGACAGCAAACTAACTATGGCTACACCTTC.